Here is one TCR beta chain with its context. The sample belongs to a study of T cell changes during pregnancy in multiple sclerosis. The assay was immunoSEQ multiplex PCR, and TCRdb's table has in-frame clones only and misses some. Of 93,000 or so clones listed, approximately 90% are singletons. Trimming cost V 3 bases and J 2 bases; bases outside gene matches: 6. CDR1 and CDR2 from the germline V gene are SGHVS and FQNEAQ. The length of the CDR3 is 15 residues. This clonotype originated in a female donor with multiple sclerosis, enrolled in a pregnancy study. This chain uses TRBV7-8 with TRBJ2-7, with 8 bases aligning to TRBD1. The material sequenced was peripheral blood, taken before pregnancy. CDR3 region: CASSFLGQGAYEQYF. CDR3 coding DNA: TGTGCCAGCAGCTTTCTTGGACAGGGAGCCTACGAGCAGTACTTC.